These 16 T cell receptor beta chains share one sample of origin, sequenced in a study of regulatory T cells in long-lasting Graves disease. Construction of TCR beta libraries relied on iRepertoire HTBI primers and on Arm-PCR targeting CDR3 regions. From the multiplex PCR reads, TCRdb called clonotypes with MiXCR, one entry per CDR3 protein. Among 550,000 or so distinct CDR3 sequences listed, around 11% were seen once. Noted time point: newly diagnosed GD, antithyroid drugs for less than 3 months. The TCR library used RNA extracted from PBMCs. The data also belong to a second study, concerning T cells in Graves' hyperthyroidism and ophthalmopathy.

This specimen consisted of peripheral blood mononuclear cells (PBMCs), obtained at new diagnosis, from a patient treated with antithyroid drugs. The source of these receptors is a woman in her twenties or thirties with Graves disease.

This clonotype has at least ten counts. This chain joins TRBV4-2 and TRBJ2-3; D tentatively reads TRBD1 or TRBD2 (5 bases each). The germline CDR1 and CDR2 sequences are LGHNA and YNFKEQ. CDR3 length: 17 amino acids. The V and J ends lost 0 bases and 6 bases respectively, with 19 bases between them. The CDR3 reads CASSQEPSGAGSDTQYF. CDR3 DNA: TGTGCCAGCAGCCAAGAGCCATCCGGGGCAGGCAGTGATACGCAGTATTTT.

The sample holds many counts of this clonotype. The chain combines TRBV30 with TRBJ2-2; the match to TRBD1 covers 8 bases. The CDR3 extends over 13 amino acids. Per the germline V gene, CDR1 is GTSNPN and CDR2 is SVGIG (reference sequence). The V gene end was trimmed by 8 bases and the J gene end by 3 bases; junction bases not matched to a gene: 5. The CDR3 nucleotides read TGTGCCGGGGGACAGGTTTACACCGGGGAGCTGTTTTTT. This encodes CAGGQVYTGELFF.

This clonotype has ten or more counts. The CDR3 is CASSPTIRGKETMNTEAFF. The CDR3 region has the DNA TGTGCCAGCAGCCCGACGATCAGGGGGAAGGAGACGATGAACACTGAAGCTTTCTTT. V is TRBV7-9 and J is TRBJ1-1; the match to TRBD1 covers 7 bases. CDR1 SEHNR and CDR2 FQNEAQ come from the germline V gene (reference sequence). The CDR3 spans 19 residues. The V gene end was trimmed by 5 bases and the J gene end by 0 bases; junction bases not matched to a gene: 18.

The rearrangement uses TRBV27 and TRBJ2-4; D not resolved. V lost 0 bases and J 8 bases, leaving 14 bases between the germline ends. The CDR3 is 15 residues long. Germline values: CDR1 MNHEY, CDR2 SMNVEV (reference sequence). The CDR3 spells CASSLSPGSSDIQYF. CDR3 in DNA: TGTGCCAGCAGTTTATCGCCGGGTTCGTCGGACATTCAGTACTTC.

This clonotype was observed at least ten times. V usage is TRBV11-2 and J usage is TRBJ2-1; TRBD1 is a possible D gene (6 bases). CDR3 size: 16 residues. Germline V lookup: CDR1 SGHAT, CDR2 FQNNGV. Trimming took 3 bases from V and 12 from J, leaving 24 bases between them. CDR3 protein: CASSFLEKGRQARQFF. The CDR3 coding sequence is TGTGCCAGCAGCTTCCTGGAGAAGGGGCGACAGGCCCGGCAGTTCTTC.

The chain employs TRBV5-1 and TRBJ2-1, with 10 positions matching TRBD2. In germline, CDR1 is SGHRS, CDR2 YFSETQ. The CDR3 has 15 residues. The junction had 10 bases not matched to a gene; V was cut back by 0 bases and J by 13 bases. CDR3 region: CASSLEGNSGRTQFF. The CDR3 DNA sequence: TGCGCCAGCAGCTTGGAAGGTAATAGCGGGAGGACCCAGTTCTTC.

This clonotype was seen at least ten times. This chain joins TRBV7-2 and TRBJ1-6; weak D call: TRBD1 (5 bases). Germline V CDR1 and CDR2: SGHTA, FQGNSA. The CDR3 has 15 amino acids. V was shortened by 1 base and J by 10 bases, with 14 bases between the two germline ends. This CDR3 reads CASSLGAGTRSPLHF. In DNA, the CDR3 is TGTGCCAGCAGCTTAGGCGCAGGGACGAGGTCACCCCTCCACTTT.

This clonotype turned up a few times. This chain connects TRBV3-1 to TRBJ2-3; no clear D gene. The CDR3 has 13 amino acids. V was trimmed by 6 bases and J by 2 bases, leaving 9 bases between them. Germline V gene lookup returns CDR1 LGHDT and CDR2 YNNKEL (reference sequence). The CDR3 sequence: CASRPSITDTQYF. In DNA, the CDR3 is TGTGCCAGCAGACCGAGTATCACAGATACGCAGTATTTT.

This clonotype was detected ten times or more. This chain uses TRBV19 with TRBJ1-5, with D maybe TRBD1 (5 bases). Looked up from germline, CDR1 is LNHDA and CDR2 is SQIVND (reference sequence). The length of the CDR3 is 14 residues. The V and J ends lost 5 bases and 1 base respectively, with 9 bases between them. CDR3: CASSADRSNQPQHF. The CDR3 DNA reads as TGTGCCAGTAGTGCCGACAGAAGCAATCAGCCCCAGCATTTT. The variable domain in full, with the rest retrieved from reference TRBV19 and TRBJ1-5, is DGGITQSPKYLFRKEGQNVTLSCEQNLNHDAMYWYRQDPGQGLRLIYYSQIVNDFQKGDIAEGYSVSREKKESFPLTVTSAQKNPTAFYLCASSADRSNQPQHFGDGTRLSIL.

There are a few counts of this clonotype. This rearrangement joins TRBV28 to TRBJ1-3; D may be TRBD1 (5 bases). Germline loops: CDR1 MDHEN, CDR2 SYDVKM. The CDR3 covers 15 residues. Trimming shortened V by 7 bases and J by 9 bases, and 22 bases separated the two germline ends. CDR3 sequence: CASTGAGGTGVTIYF. CDR3 sequence (DNA): TGTGCCAGCACTGGCGCGGGGGGGACGGGGGTCACCATATATTTT. Full variable domain (outside the CDR3, taken from reference TRBV28 and TRBJ1-3): DVKVTQSSRYLVKRTGEKVFLECVQDMDHENMFWYRQDPGLGLRLIYFSYDVKMKEKGDIPEGYSVSREKKERFSLILESASTNQTSMYLCASTGAGGTGVTIYFGEGSWLTVV.

Remarks on this clonotype: Being one base from a much bigger clone, this may be a read error. CDR3 bases: TGTGCCAGCGGTTACTCGACCGCGGGAGGGCTGGTCAATGAGCAGTTCTTC. Translated: CASGYSTAGGLVNEQFF. The V gene is TRBV6-2 or TRBV6-3, the J gene TRBJ2-1; 9 bases are a match to TRBD2. CDR3 length: 17 residues. CDR1 and CDR2 from the germline V gene are MNHEY and SVGEGT.

This clonotype was observed at least ten times. The chain links TRBV3-1 to TRBJ2-1, with 10 bases lining up with TRBD2. V dropped 0 bases and J dropped 5; count of bases not matched to a gene: 7. CDR3 size: 17 residues. The germline V gene encodes CDR1 LGHDT and CDR2 YNNKEL (reference sequence). DNA for the CDR3: TGTGCCAGCAGCCAAGAAGGATATCTAGCGGGAGACAATGAGCAGTTCTTC. Protein sequence: CASSQEGYLAGDNEQFF.

This clonotype has at least ten counts. This chain links TRBV12-3 or TRBV12-4 with TRBJ2-2; the D gene could be TRBD1 or TRBD2 (5 bases each). The CDR3 spans 17 residues. V dropped 1 base and J dropped 7 bases, with 19 bases sitting between them. CDR3 nucleotide sequence: TGTGCCAGCAGTTTAGGGGGCAGGGACCCTAATGGCGGGGAGCTGTTTTTT. Encoded protein: CASSLGGRDPNGGELFF.

This clonotype was detected only a few times. This rearrangement joins TRBV5-1 to TRBJ2-1, with 10 bases identical to TRBD2. Trimming removed 4 bases from V and 13 bases from J; junction bases left unmatched: 11. CDR1 and CDR2 from the germline V gene are SGHRS and YFSETQ. CDR3 size: 14 residues. The CDR3 loop reads CASSPPGTSGIQFF. The CDR3 DNA follows: TGCGCCAGCAGCCCCCCCGGAACTAGCGGGATTCAGTTCTTC.

This clonotype was seen at least ten times. V and J are TRBV6-2 or TRBV6-3 and TRBJ2-1; 9 bases are shared with TRBD2. After removal of 3 bases from V and 7 bases from J, the junction contained 4 bases not matched to a gene. This CDR3 has 14 residues. CDR1 is MNHEY, CDR2 SVGEGT, per germline. CDR3 residues: CASSYRSGRNEQFF. The DNA for the CDR3 is TGTGCCAGCAGTTATCGTAGCGGGAGAAATGAGCAGTTCTTC.

The table lists this clonotype with many counts. The CDR3 DNA sequence: TGTGCCTGGAGTGTTTATACTGAAGCTTTCTTT. Translating gives CAWSVYTEAFF. The chain couples TRBV30 to TRBJ1-1, with unresolved D. V lost 0 bases, J lost 5 bases, and 4 bases lay in between. CDR3 size: 11 residues. Germline V lookup: CDR1 GTSNPN, CDR2 SVGIG (reference sequence).